This T cell receptor (beta chain) was sequenced for a study of cytomegalovirus exposure and HLA in healthy donors. The CDR3 runs 16 residues. Unmatched junction bases numbered 8, after V lost 6 bases and J lost 3 bases. Germline values: CDR1 MNHNY, CDR2 SVGAGI (reference sequence). Use of 60 Vbeta and 13 Jbeta primers characterized the PCR. Method: immunoSEQ multiplex PCR; TCRdb's copy keeps in-frame clones and lacks some. Among roughly 140,000 clones, around 75% were seen once, and the ten largest hold roughly 4%. The source material was PBMCs. This chain links TRBV6-6 with TRBJ2-3, with 11 nucleotides matching TRBD2. The sequence was obtained from a human donor in good health. The DNA of the CDR3 is TGTGCCAGCAGAGCTATAGCGGGAGGGCCTACAGATACGCAGTATTTT. Translation gives CASRAIAGGPTDTQYF.